The clone carrying this T cell receptor (beta chain) was recorded a few times. The V gene's germline CDR1 is SGDLS and CDR2 YYNGEE. Trimming left V 6 bases short and J 3 bases short, with 10 bases between. This CDR3 is 13 amino acids long. The time point is: patch test 2, 6 weeks after DPC sensitization. The treatment denotes: therapeutic diphenylcyclopropenone sensitization with weekly scalp DPC. TCRdb used MiXCR to reprocess the RACE reads, holding one entry per CDR3 protein. Of under 100,000 distinct CDR3 sequences listed, 9.5% to 12% are singletons. The data derive from a study of human T cells and chemical hapten exposure.

The receptor's source is a woman in her forties with alopecia areata. Some clones in this sample may be carry-over from other donors' samples. Sequencing used whole blood, obtained in connection with sensitization to the hapten diphenylcyclopropenone (DPC). The J gene is TRBJ1-5, the V gene TRBV9; tentatively, D is TRBD1 (6 bases). The CDR3 loop is CASTGGPNQPQHF. DNA of the CDR3: TGTGCCAGCACGGGGGGGCCCAATCAGCCCCAGCATTTT.